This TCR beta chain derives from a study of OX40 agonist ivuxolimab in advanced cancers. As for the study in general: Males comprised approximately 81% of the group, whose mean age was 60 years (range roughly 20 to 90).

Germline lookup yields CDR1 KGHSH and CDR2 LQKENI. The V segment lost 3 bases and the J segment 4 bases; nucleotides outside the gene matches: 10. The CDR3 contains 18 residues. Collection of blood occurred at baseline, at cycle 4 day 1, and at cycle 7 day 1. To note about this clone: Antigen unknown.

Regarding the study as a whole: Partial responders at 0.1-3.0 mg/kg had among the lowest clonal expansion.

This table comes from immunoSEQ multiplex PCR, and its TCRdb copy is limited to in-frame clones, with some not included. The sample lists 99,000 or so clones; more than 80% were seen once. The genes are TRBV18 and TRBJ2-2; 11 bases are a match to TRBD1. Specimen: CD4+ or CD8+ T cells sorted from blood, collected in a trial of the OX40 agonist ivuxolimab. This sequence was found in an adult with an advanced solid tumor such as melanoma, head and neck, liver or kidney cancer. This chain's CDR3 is CASSPRTGGISGTGELFF. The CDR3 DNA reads TGTGCCAGCTCACCCCGGACAGGGGGCATCTCTGGCACCGGGGAGCTGTTTTTT.